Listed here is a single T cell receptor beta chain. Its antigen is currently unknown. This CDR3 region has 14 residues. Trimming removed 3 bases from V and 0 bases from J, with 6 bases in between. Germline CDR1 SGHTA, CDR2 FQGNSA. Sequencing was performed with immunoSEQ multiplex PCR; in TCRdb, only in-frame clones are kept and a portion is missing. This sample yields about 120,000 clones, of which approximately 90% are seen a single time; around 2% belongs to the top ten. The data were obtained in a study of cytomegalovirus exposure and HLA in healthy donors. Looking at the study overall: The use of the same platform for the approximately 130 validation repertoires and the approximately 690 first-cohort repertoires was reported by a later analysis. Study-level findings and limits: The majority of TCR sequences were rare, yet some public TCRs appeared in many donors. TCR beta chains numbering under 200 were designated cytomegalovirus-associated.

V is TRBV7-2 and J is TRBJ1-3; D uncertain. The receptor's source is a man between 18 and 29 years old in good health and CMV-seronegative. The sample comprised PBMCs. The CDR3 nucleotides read TGTGCCAGCAGCTTTCCCCTCTCTGGAAACACCATATATTTT. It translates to CASSFPLSGNTIYF.